The subject of this entry is one TCR beta chain. Which antigen it targets is not known. The sample holds no much larger clone one base away, and base qualities are not on file. Participants in the prospective study were enrolled through a virtual design, were aged about 18 to 100 years, and lived in roughly 24 United States geographic areas. In the prospective study, participants were assigned to cohorts based on the clinical history participants reported in a screening survey and a study questionnaire. Recovered participants in ImmuneRACE Cohort 3 were defined by two consecutive negative NP/OP PCR tests, clearance by a healthcare professional, or resolution of symptoms. In the prospective study, whole blood, serum and a nasopharyngeal or oropharyngeal swab were collected from each participant by mobile phlebotomists. Over a roughly 2-month period, participants in the prospective study had the option of providing additional blood draws and questionnaires. Before DNA extraction, prospective study blood samples were shipped either frozen or at room temperature.

The data were obtained in a study of blood T cell repertoires in COVID-19 (dated by TCRdb to 2019 to 2021). Study-wide context: Samples from collaborators originated in the United States, Italy and Spain and spanned both the acute and convalescent phases of COVID-19. The material from the prospective study consisted of cDNA or gDNA derived from T cells, B-cell-depleted T cells, or PBMCs. Deeply sampled blood TCRbeta repertoires from subjects exposed to, actively infected with, or recovered from COVID-19 were included in the dataset. The repertoires were released in a freely available public database meant as a resource for research on the immune response to SARS-CoV-2. Samples were obtained from the ongoing ImmuneRACE study (first 160 participants) and from about 1,300 subjects provided by 6 global collaborators. Nearly every sample came with metadata listing a de-identified subject ID, COVID-19 status, age in years and sex. HLA class I and class II types, where available, came from metadata supplied by the sample provider rather than from assay-based typing. What the authors observed across the whole study: How much clinical and demographic metadata was included differed by source and by participant, and the metadata was provided uncurated.

TCRbeta CDR3 regions were amplified from genomic DNA by means of the immunoSEQ Assay, a bias-controlled multiplex PCR. In the source study's methods: Within the assay, amplification of reference gene primers was used to estimate how many nucleated cells each sample contained. To quantify the absolute abundance of each unique TCRbeta CDR3 rearrangement, sequence reads were collapsed and filtered. For each sample, productive Simpson clonality was calculated as the square root of Simpson's diversity index across productive rearrangements. The table comes from immuneACCESS by way of TCRdb, which keeps in-frame sequences with V and J called. Part of the clones is missing from these tables; in studies checked, under half for an unresolved V gene and the rest for unknown reasons. The DNA was the basis for D and trimming; V, J and clone size are from that table. This sample lists about 350,000 clones; roughly 84% were detected once. The ten biggest clones cover roughly 1% of the sample.

Via the germline V gene, CDR1 is WSHSY and CDR2 SAAADI. From cysteine to phenylalanine, the CDR3 is 15 amino acids long. Only CDR3 DNA remains: 45 bases, in frame from the first base. The germline ends are 13 bases apart after V is trimmed by 0 bases and J by 8 bases. The sequence was obtained from a woman aged 30 to 39 who had recovered from COVID-19. Sequencing input: PBMCs or T cells enriched from blood (not recorded which). The receptor chain draws on TRBV10-2 and TRBJ1-4; 6 matching bases give a weak D call of TRBD1. The nucleotides are TGCGCCAGCAGTGAGTCGCGGGGGCCTTCGGAAAAACTGTTTTTT. It specifies CASSESRGPSEKLFF.